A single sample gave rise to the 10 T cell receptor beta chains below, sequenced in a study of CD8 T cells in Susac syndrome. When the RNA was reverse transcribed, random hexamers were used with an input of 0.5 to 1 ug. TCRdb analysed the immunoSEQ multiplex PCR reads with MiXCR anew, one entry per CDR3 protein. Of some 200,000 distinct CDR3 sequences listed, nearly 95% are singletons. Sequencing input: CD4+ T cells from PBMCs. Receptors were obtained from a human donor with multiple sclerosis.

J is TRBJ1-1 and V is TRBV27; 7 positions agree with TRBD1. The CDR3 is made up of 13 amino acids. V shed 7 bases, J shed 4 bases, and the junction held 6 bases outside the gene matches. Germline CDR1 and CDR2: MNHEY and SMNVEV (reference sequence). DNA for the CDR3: TGTGCCAGCACAGGACAGGCAGGCACTGAAGCTTTCTTT. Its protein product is CASTGQAGTEAFF.

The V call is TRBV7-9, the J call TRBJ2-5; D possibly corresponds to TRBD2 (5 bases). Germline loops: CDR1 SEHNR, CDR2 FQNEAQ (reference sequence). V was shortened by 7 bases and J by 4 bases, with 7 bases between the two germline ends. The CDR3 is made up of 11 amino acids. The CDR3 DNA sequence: TGTGCCAGCATGGGAGTAGAGACCCAGTACTTC. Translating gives CASMGVETQYF.

The CDR3 loop reads CASSVGGDSNTQYF. The CDR3, as DNA: TGTGCCAGCAGCGTAGGAGGGGATTCAAATACGCAGTATTTT. The chain uses TRBV9 and TRBJ2-3, with D perhaps being TRBD1 or TRBD2 (5 bases each). Trimming pared 0 bases from V and 7 bases from J, leaving 12 bases between. The CDR3 sequence is 14 residues long. Germline loops: CDR1 SGDLS, CDR2 YYNGEE.

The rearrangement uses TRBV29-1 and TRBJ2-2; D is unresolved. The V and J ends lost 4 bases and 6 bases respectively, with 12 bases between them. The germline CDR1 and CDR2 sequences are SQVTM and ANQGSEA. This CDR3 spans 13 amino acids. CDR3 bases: TGCAGCGTTGGTAGAGTCGGCTCCGGGGAGCTGTTTTTT. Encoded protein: CSVGRVGSGELFF.

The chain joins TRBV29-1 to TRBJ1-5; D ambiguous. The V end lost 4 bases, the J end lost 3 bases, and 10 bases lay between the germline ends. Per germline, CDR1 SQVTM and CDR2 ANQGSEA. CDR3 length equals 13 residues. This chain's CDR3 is CSVGSHFNQPQHF. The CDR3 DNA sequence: TGCAGCGTTGGCAGCCATTTCAATCAGCCCCAGCATTTT.

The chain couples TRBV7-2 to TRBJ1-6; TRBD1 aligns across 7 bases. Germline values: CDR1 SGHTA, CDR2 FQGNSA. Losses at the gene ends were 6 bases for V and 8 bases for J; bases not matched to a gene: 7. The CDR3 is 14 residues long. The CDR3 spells CASSPTGSDSPLHF. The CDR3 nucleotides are TGTGCCAGCAGTCCGACAGGGTCAGATTCACCCCTCCACTTT.

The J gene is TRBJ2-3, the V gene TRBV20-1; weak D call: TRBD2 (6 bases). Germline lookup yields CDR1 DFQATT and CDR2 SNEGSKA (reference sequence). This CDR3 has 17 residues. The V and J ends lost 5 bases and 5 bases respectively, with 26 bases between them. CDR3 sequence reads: CSARTPLRSKGGDTQYF. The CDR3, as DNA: TGCAGTGCTCGCACACCACTTCGCTCCAAGGGAGGAGATACGCAGTATTTT.

The CDR3 reads CASSLRQGDIQYF. DNA for the CDR3: TGTGCCAGCAGTTTAAGACAGGGGGACATTCAGTACTTC. The rearrangement uses TRBV12-3 or TRBV12-4 and TRBJ2-4; 9 bases line up with TRBD1. J was trimmed by 8 bases and V by 2 bases; bases with no gene match: 1. The CDR3 spans 13 residues.

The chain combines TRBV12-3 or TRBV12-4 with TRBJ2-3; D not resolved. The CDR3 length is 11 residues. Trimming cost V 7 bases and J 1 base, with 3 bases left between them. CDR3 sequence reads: CASKRTDTQYF. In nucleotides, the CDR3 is TGTGCCAGCAAACGCACAGATACGCAGTATTTT.

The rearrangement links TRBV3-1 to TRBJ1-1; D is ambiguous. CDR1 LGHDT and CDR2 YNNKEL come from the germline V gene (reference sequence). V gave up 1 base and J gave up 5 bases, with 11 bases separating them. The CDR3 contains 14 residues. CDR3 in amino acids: CASSQGDRETEAFF. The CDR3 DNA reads TGTGCCAGCAGCCAAGGTGACCGGGAGACTGAAGCTTTCTTT. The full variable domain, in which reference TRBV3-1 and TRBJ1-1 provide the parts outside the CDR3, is DTAVSQTPKYLVTQMGNDKSIKCEQNLGHDTMYWYKQDSKKFLKIMFSYNNKELIINETVPNRFSPKSPDKAHLNLHINSLELGDSAVYFCASSQGDRETEAFFGQGTRLTVV.